This TCR beta chain is from a study of CXCR3-negative and CXCR3-positive naive CD8 T cells. For the study at large: With about 1.5 +/- 0.3 million reads per library, the TRB reads numbered some 130 million in total. General study points: Cryopreservation partially lowered CXCR3 expression, so most assays used fresh PBMCs. The study found comparably high diversity in both naive subsets and much lower diversity in memory CD8+ cells. TRB CDR3s were more hydrophobic in CXCR3-positive than in CXCR3-negative naive cells.

Naive CD8+ T lymphocytes were specified as CD45RO-CCR7+CD27+CD95-. The libraries of TRB cDNA were constructed through 5' RACE using UMI labels. From its re-call of the 5' RACE reads, TCRdb lists each CDR3 protein once, without DNA. Found here are around 130,000 distinct CDR3 sequences; the top ten clones hold about 0.61%. The CDR3 runs 13 residues. CDR1 ENHRY and CDR2 SYGVKD come from the germline V gene. Comments on this clonotype: Antigen unknown.

The sequence was collected from a human donor in good health. Some clones in this sample may be carry-over from other donors' samples. The chain links TRBV10-3 to TRBJ2-7; with no DNA, the TCRdb D assignment of TRBD2 cannot be verified. The sequenced sample consisted of naive CXCR3+ CD8+ T cells from blood. Subset defined: CD45RO-CCR7+CD27+CD95- naive CD8+ T cells expressing CXCR3 (TNR3+). CDR3 protein: CAISGLFLYEQYF.